This T cell receptor (beta chain) stems from a study of radiotherapy plus CTLA-4 blockade in lung cancer. TCRdb's copy holds only in-frame clones and misses some; the assay was immunoSEQ multiplex PCR. The repertoire holds 80,000 or so clones, with under 80% as singletons. The CDR3 spans 15 residues. Germline CDR1 LNHDA, CDR2 SQIVND (reference sequence). The V end lost 4 bases, the J end lost 4 bases, and 17 bases lay between the germline ends. Study-wide results and limits: Some TCR clones had been derived from tumors. These clones expanded in peripheral blood after radiotherapy plus ipilimumab.

As concerns this clone: Its antigen is not known.

The V gene is TRBV19, the J gene TRBJ2-7, with D possibly TRBD1 on 6 matching bases. The sequence was obtained from a human donor with non-small cell lung cancer who had a partial response to radiotherapy plus ipilimumab. Some clones in this sample may be carry-over from other donors' samples. The source material was peripheral blood, sampled from a patient treated with radiotherapy plus ipilimumab. The CDR3: CASSSRNRESYEQYF. In DNA form, the CDR3 reads TGTGCCAGTAGTAGCCGAAACAGGGAAAGTTACGAGCAGTACTTC.